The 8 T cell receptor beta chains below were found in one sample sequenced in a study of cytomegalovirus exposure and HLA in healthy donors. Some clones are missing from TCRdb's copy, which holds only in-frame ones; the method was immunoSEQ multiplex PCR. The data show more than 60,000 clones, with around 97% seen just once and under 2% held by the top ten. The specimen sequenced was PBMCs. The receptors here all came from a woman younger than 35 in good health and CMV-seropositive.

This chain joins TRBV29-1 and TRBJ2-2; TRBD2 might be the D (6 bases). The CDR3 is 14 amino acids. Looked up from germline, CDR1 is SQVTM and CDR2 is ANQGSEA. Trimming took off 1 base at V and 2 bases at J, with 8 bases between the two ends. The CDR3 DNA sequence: TGCAGCGTTGAAGGTAGCGGCAACACCGGGGAGCTGTTTTTT. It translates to CSVEGSGNTGELFF.

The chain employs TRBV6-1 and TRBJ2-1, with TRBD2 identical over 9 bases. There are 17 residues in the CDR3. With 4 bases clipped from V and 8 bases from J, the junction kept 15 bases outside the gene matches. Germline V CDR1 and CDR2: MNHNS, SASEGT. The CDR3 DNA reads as TGTGCCAGCAGTGTAATAGGACTAGCGCCAAAAGGACATGAGCAGTTCTTC. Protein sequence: CASSVIGLAPKGHEQFF.

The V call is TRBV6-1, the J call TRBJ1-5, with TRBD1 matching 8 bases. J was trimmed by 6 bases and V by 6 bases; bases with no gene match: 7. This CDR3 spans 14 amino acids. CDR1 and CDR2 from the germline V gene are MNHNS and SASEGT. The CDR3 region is CASSPDRAVQPQHF. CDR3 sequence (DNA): TGTGCCAGCAGCCCGGACAGGGCGGTTCAGCCCCAGCATTTT.

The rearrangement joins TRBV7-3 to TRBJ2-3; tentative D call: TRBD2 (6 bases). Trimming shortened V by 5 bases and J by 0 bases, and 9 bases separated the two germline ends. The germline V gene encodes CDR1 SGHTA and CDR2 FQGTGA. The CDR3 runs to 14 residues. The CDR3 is CASSRGISTDTQYF. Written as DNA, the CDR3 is TGTGCCAGCAGCCGCGGGATAAGCACAGATACGCAGTATTTT.

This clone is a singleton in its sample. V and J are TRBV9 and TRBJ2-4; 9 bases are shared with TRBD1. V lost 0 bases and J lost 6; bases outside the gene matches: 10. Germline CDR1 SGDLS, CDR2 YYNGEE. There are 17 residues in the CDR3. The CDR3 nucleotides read TGTGCCAGCAGCGTAGACCCAGGGACAGGGATTTTAAACATTCAGTACTTC. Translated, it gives CASSVDPGTGILNIQYF.

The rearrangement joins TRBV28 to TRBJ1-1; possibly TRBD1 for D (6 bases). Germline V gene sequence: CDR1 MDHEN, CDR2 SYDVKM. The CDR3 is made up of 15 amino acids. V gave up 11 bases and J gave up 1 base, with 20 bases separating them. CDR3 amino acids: CAATNPGHQNTEAFF. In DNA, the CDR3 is TGTGCCGCGACAAATCCGGGACACCAGAACACTGAAGCTTTCTTT.

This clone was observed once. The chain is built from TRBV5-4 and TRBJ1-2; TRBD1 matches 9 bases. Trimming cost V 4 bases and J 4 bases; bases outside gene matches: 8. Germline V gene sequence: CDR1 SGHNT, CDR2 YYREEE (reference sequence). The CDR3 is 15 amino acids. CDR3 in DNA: TGTGCCAGCAGCCGGGACAGGGACCCCCTCTATGGCTACACCTTC. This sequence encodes CASSRDRDPLYGYTF.

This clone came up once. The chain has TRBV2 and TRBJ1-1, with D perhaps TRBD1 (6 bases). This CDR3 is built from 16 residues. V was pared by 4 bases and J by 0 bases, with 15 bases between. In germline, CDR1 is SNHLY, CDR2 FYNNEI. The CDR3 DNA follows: TGTGCCAGCAGTGGGGGGGGGCAGTTCATGAACACTGAAGCTTTCTTT. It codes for CASSGGGQFMNTEAFF.